The source of this T cell receptor beta chain is a study of T-cell reconstitution after alpha-beta-depleted transplantation in children. Regarding the study as a whole: The origin of alpha-beta T cells about two months after transplant was reportedly several hundred expanded graft clones. T-cell numbers and diversity one year post-transplant derived largely from freshly generated T cells. Day-60 TCRbeta diversity that was high in some patients was derived from surviving recipient T cells and thymic progenitors.

As it was prepared, the TCRbeta library received unique molecular identifiers. TCRdb ran MiXCR on the PCR reads and lists one entry per CDR3 protein. The sample records some 350,000 distinct CDR3 sequences, about 17% being singletons. J lost 1 base, V lost 3 bases, and 1 base had no gene match. Germline V CDR1 and CDR2: SGHTA, FQGNSA. This CDR3 has 14 residues. This clonotype was found many times. As yet, its antigen is unknown. This material consisted of PBMCs, mostly from graft donor cells, taken 360 days after TCRalphabeta/CD19-depleted stem cell transplant. This clonotype was sampled from a male patient between 2 and 10 years old who had a stem cell transplant for acute lymphoblastic leukemia, so the T cells may come from the graft donor. The chain links TRBV7-2 to TRBJ2-3, with 7 bases lining up with TRBD2. In DNA form, the CDR3 reads TGTGCCAGCAGCTTTAGCGGGCGCACAGATACGCAGTATTTT. It translates to CASSFSGRTDTQYF. Using reference TRBV7-2 and TRBJ2-3 for the parts outside the CDR3, the full variable domain is GAGVSQSPSNKVTEKGKDVELRCDPISGHTALYWYRQSLGQGLEFLIYFQGNSAPDKSGLPSDRFSAERTGGSVSTLTIQRTQQEDSAVYLCASSFSGRTDTQYFGPGTRLTVL.